These T cell receptor beta chains were read from a single sample in a study of blood T cell repertoires in COVID-19. Produced via immunoSEQ multiplex PCR; TCRdb's table is partial and in-frame only. The repertoire holds roughly 400,000 clones, with just over 90% as singletons. The sequencing input was PBMCs or T cells enriched from blood (not recorded which). These receptors all come from a woman between 40 and 50 years old who had been exposed to COVID-19. Each CDR3 is given without its conserved first and last residue.

TRBV5-4 ASRQAGGQETQY
TRBV29-1 SVEGENYGYT
TRBV18 ASRDRAQSPQH
TRBV10-2 ASSEVSYNEQF
TRBV3-1/TRBV3-2 ASSHENRRSNSPLH
TRBV29-1 SVDGGLNTEAF
TRBV19 ASRRTGQVYEQY
TRBV29-1 SAPGGSTEAF
TRBV27 ASKPRTGNNSPLH
TRBV24-1 ATSDGRGGHTEAF
TRBV7-9 ASTPRQGTAEAF
TRBV27 ASRPYSGETQY
TRBV7-9 ASSLRTQSSYNEQF
TRBV12-5 ASGDLEQGSQPQH
TRBV5-1 ASSLWGHSNSPLH
TRBV9 ASSVDGAGGQPQH
TRBV19 ASSISWTGNTEAF
TRBV7-2 ASSFMAVQGTGELF
TRBV5-1 ASSPGGTYEQY
TRBV2 VRLGLTDTQY
TRBV12-3/TRBV12-4 ASSLIRDNEQF
TRBV3-1/TRBV3-2 ASSPRSPGTGNYEQY
TRBV12-3/TRBV12-4 APARDRSRGYT
TRBV2 ASSDAGRGGNQPQH
TRBV7-3 ASSFDRNYGYT
TRBV7-9 ASSRDLAGDQETQY
TRBV6-5 ASSRTGGNTGELF
TRBV5-6 ASSFPALPGGSGNTIY
TRBV3-1/TRBV3-2 ASSQDQSRPGYGYT
TRBV5-1 ASSRAGDGYT
TRBV5-4 ASSGRGSYEQY
TRBV30 AWMPQGATYYEQY
TRBV19 ATRGQGANTEAF
TRBV19 ATTGAPNYGYT
TRBV7-2 ASSLAGLAHEQF
TRBV4-3 ASSQSSVGGKNIQY
TRBV30 AWSGPGRGSNQPQH
TRBV6-1 ASSEVPTSTDTQY
TRBV12-3/TRBV12-4 ASSLGGNYGYT
TRBV5-6 ASSHTTGGAYYGYT
TRBV19 ASRGGSPGTEAF
TRBV7-9 ASSLTDRANEQF
TRBV15 ATSRDLAGNTEAF
TRBV7-3 ASSWAEGGELF
TRBV19 ASSITAFGGYT
TRBV11-2 ASSFDRGNGEKLF
TRBV5-1 ASSMTSGAPTHYNEQF
TRBV11-1 ASSSGGGTEAF
TRBV30 AWSVGEVGYT
TRBV6-5 ASSKAGDGYGYT
TRBV5-1 ASSLYNGEGEKLF
TRBV18 ASSPPTVTSYNEQF